One sample yielded the 26 T cell receptor beta chains listed below, sequenced in a study of blood T cell repertoires in COVID-19. Method: immunoSEQ multiplex PCR; TCRdb's copy keeps in-frame clones and lacks some. The data show about 230,000 clones, roughly 87% seen once. Sequenced material: PBMCs or T cells enriched from blood (not recorded which). These receptors were obtained from a man aged 30 to 45 who had recovered from COVID-19.

This clone came up a few times. The chain uses TRBV19 and TRBJ2-1; 11 positions agree with TRBD2. The V and J ends lost 5 bases and 7 bases, in that order; junction bases with no gene match: 7. The CDR3 totals 15 residues. Germline V gene lookup returns CDR1 LNHDA and CDR2 SQIVND (reference sequence). The CDR3 here is CASSPRLAGRNEQFF. DNA of the CDR3: TGTGCCAGTAGTCCCCGACTAGCGGGGCGGAATGAGCAGTTCTTC.

This clone was recorded once. The chain has TRBV28 and TRBJ2-7; the match to TRBD1 covers 7 bases. Germline V gene sequence: CDR1 MDHEN, CDR2 SYDVKM. The CDR3 is 14 residues long. The junction had 8 bases not matched to a gene; V was cut back by 4 bases and J by 5 bases. The CDR3 protein is CASSSAGTVNEQYF. The CDR3 coding sequence is TGTGCCAGCAGTTCAGCCGGGACAGTAAACGAGCAGTACTTC. Complete variable domain (other parts from reference TRBV28 and TRBJ2-7): DVKVTQSSRYLVKRTGEKVFLECVQDMDHENMFWYRQDPGLGLRLIYFSYDVKMKEKGDIPEGYSVSREKKERFSLILESASTNQTSMYLCASSSAGTVNEQYFGPGTRLTVT.

This chain connects TRBV10-1 to TRBJ2-7; 7 positions match TRBD2. The CDR3 runs 15 residues. CDR1 and CDR2 (germline): WNHNN, SYGVQD (reference sequence). Trimming at V came to 3 bases and at J to 3 bases, leaving 8 bases not matched to a gene. This CDR3 reads CASSDPSSSGYEQYF. In nucleotides, the CDR3 is TGCGCCAGCAGTGACCCCAGTTCTAGCGGCTACGAGCAGTACTTC.

The CDR3 sequence: CASSRDRGYGYTF. CDR3 DNA sequence: TGTGCCAGCAGCCGGGACAGGGGCTATGGCTACACCTTC. The chain joins TRBV7-8 to TRBJ1-2, with 10 bases matching TRBD1. The CDR3 consists of 13 residues. Germline V gene data show CDR1 as SGHVS and CDR2 as FQNEAQ. V shed 5 bases and J 4 bases; nucleotides not matched to a gene: 1.

The chain is built from TRBV11-2 and TRBJ2-7; 8 bases are a match to TRBD2. The V gene's germline CDR1 is SGHAT and CDR2 FQNNGV. The trim removed 1 base at V and 0 bases at J, leaving 8 bases unmatched. This CDR3 is built from 17 residues. The CDR3: CASSLAGGALSSYEQYF. CDR3 nucleotide sequence: TGTGCCAGCAGCTTAGCCGGGGGGGCACTGAGCTCCTACGAGCAGTACTTC.

The chain links TRBV7-2 to TRBJ2-7; 12 bases line up with TRBD2. The V segment lost 1 base and the J segment 4 bases; nucleotides outside the gene matches: 5. The CDR3 is 16 residues long. CDR1 SGHTA and CDR2 FQGNSA come from the germline V gene. The CDR3, as DNA: TGTGCCAGCAGCTTAGAGCTAGCGGGAGGGATATACGAGCAGTACTTC. Encoded protein: CASSLELAGGIYEQYF.

Only one count was recorded for this clone. The gene calls are TRBV11-2 and TRBJ2-1, with no clear D. The CDR3 totals 16 residues. CDR1 SGHAT and CDR2 FQNNGV come from the germline V gene. Trimming took off 6 bases at V and 3 bases at J, with 18 bases between the two ends. The CDR3, as DNA: TGTGCCAGCAGTCCCGAAGTCACAGCCTTCTACAATGAGCAGTTCTTC. It is translated as CASSPEVTAFYNEQFF.

The J gene is TRBJ1-1, the V gene TRBV18; 9 bases align to TRBD1. The junction had 7 bases not matched to a gene; V was cut back by 4 bases and J by 4 bases. The CDR3 totals 15 residues. Germline lookup yields CDR1 KGHSH and CDR2 LQKENI. The CDR3 DNA sequence: TGTGCCAGCTCACGGGGGGACAGGGCTGGCACTGAAGCTTTCTTT. Its translation is CASSRGDRAGTEAFF.

The chain joins TRBV24-1 to TRBJ2-1; 7 nucleotides agree with TRBD2. The V and J ends lost 3 bases and 8 bases, in that order; junction bases with no gene match: 3. This CDR3 has 13 amino acids. Per germline, CDR1 KGHDR and CDR2 SFDVKD. The chain's CDR3 is CATSDPSGYEQFF. The CDR3 coding sequence is TGTGCCACCAGTGATCCTAGCGGATATGAGCAGTTCTTC.

DNA for the CDR3: TGTGCCAGTCCGCCTGGGCTAGCGGGAGGGGTTGATGAGCAGTTCTTC. This sequence encodes CASPPGLAGGVDEQFF. The chain links TRBV28 to TRBJ2-1; 12 bases are shared with TRBD2. Germline V gene lookup returns CDR1 MDHEN and CDR2 SYDVKM. J was trimmed by 8 bases and V by 9 bases; bases with no gene match: 14. The CDR3 is made up of 16 amino acids.

The gene calls are TRBV18 and TRBJ1-1, with a tentative D call TRBD1 (6 bases). CDR1 is KGHSH and CDR2 is LQKENI in the germline V gene. With 5 bases removed from V and 6 bases from J, the gap between germline ends came to 16 bases. CDR3 length equals 14 residues. This CDR3 reads CASSAQGNEPEAFF. The DNA of the CDR3 is TGTGCCAGCTCAGCGCAGGGGAATGAGCCTGAAGCTTTCTTT.

V and J are TRBV4-3 and TRBJ2-5; 7 bases are a match to TRBD2. The CDR3 is 14 residues long. V gave up 1 base and J gave up 5 bases; unmatched junction bases: 4. Germline V gene lookup returns CDR1 LGHNA and CDR2 YSLEER. For the CDR3, the DNA is TGCGCCAGCAGCCAAGGGGGAGGGCGTGAGACCCAGTACTTC. Residues: CASSQGGGRETQYF.

The chain is built from TRBV4-2 and TRBJ2-2, with a weak D call TRBD1 (5 bases). Trimming pared 1 base from V and 1 base from J, leaving 7 bases between. The CDR3 has 15 amino acids. Germline V CDR1 and CDR2: LGHNA, YNFKEQ. The chain's CDR3 is CASSQVGQNTGELFF. DNA of the CDR3: TGTGCCAGCAGCCAAGTCGGACAGAACACCGGGGAGCTGTTTTTT.

J is TRBJ2-1 and V is TRBV9; 7 bases are shared with TRBD2. CDR3 size: 16 residues. V gave up 3 bases and J gave up 4 bases; unmatched junction bases: 10. Germline CDR1 and CDR2: SGDLS and YYNGEE. CDR3: CASSAWERGSYNEQFF. CDR3 coding DNA: TGTGCCAGCAGCGCATGGGAGCGGGGATCTTACAATGAGCAGTTCTTC.

The V call is TRBV5-5, the J call TRBJ1-1; 9 nucleotides agree with TRBD1. Germline V gene data show CDR1 as SGHKS and CDR2 as YYEKEE (reference sequence). The trim removed 1 base at V and 7 bases at J, leaving 17 bases unmatched. The CDR3 is 18 amino acids. The CDR3 DNA sequence: TGTGCCAGCAGCTTGAGAGGAGGATCACGGGACAGGGCCTTTGAAGCTTTCTTT. This codes for CASSLRGGSRDRAFEAFF.

This clone was recorded once. The V and J genes are TRBV10-3 and TRBJ2-7; 10 bases align to TRBD2. The CDR3 loop spans 17 amino acids. Germline V gene data show CDR1 as ENHRY and CDR2 as SYGVKD. After removal of 5 bases from V and 0 bases from J, the junction contained 10 bases not matched to a gene. The CDR3 loop reads CAISRHQREGSSYEQYF. The DNA of the CDR3 is TGTGCCATCAGTAGACATCAGCGGGAGGGGTCCTCCTACGAGCAGTACTTC.

The CDR3 reads CASSEALRTPQHF. CDR3 nucleotides: TGTGCCAGCAGTGAAGCGCTTCGAACTCCCCAGCATTTT. This chain connects TRBV2 to TRBJ1-5; D is ambiguous. Per the germline V gene, CDR1 is SNHLY and CDR2 is FYNNEI. The CDR3 is 13 residues long. V lost 0 bases to trimming and J lost 10 bases, with 10 bases between them. The full variable domain, its missing parts supplied by reference TRBV2 and TRBJ1-5, is EPEVTQTPSHQVTQMGQEVILRCVPISNHLYFYWYRQILGQKVEFLVSFYNNEISEKSEIFDDQFSVERPDGSNFTLKIRSTKLEDSAMYFCASSEALRTPQHFGDGTRLSIL.

The gene calls are TRBV28 and TRBJ1-5, with TRBD1 as a possible D gene (6 bases). The CDR3 has 15 residues. Per the germline V gene, CDR1 is MDHEN and CDR2 is SYDVKM. Trimming stripped 4 bases from V and 1 base from J, with 11 bases between. CDR3 loop: CASSYRDRSNQPQHF. The DNA of the CDR3 is TGTGCCAGCAGTTACAGGGATAGGAGCAATCAGCCCCAGCATTTT.

The chain is built from TRBV13 and TRBJ1-2; a weak D match, TRBD1 (5 bases). V lost 7 bases and J 5 bases, leaving 14 bases between the germline ends. The CDR3 contains 13 residues. Germline CDR1 PRHDT, CDR2 FYEKMQ (reference sequence). The CDR3 here is CASTSGGGYGYTF. The CDR3 DNA reads as TGTGCCAGCACCTCCGGGGGGGGTTATGGCTACACCTTC.

J is TRBJ1-2 and V is TRBV28; no clear D. Germline-derived CDR1 and CDR2 are MDHEN and SYDVKM. This CDR3 region has 12 residues. Trimming removed 4 bases from V and 11 bases from J, with 14 bases in between. The CDR3 loop reads CASSSDRPGYTF. CDR3 DNA: TGTGCCAGCAGTTCCGACCGGCCGGGTTACACCTTC.

The chain couples TRBV4-3 to TRBJ1-2; 7 bases line up with TRBD1. V lost 0 bases to trimming and J lost 5 bases; unmatched junction nucleotides: 15. The CDR3 runs to 18 residues. CDR1 and CDR2 from the germline V gene are LGHNA and YSLEER. CDR3 coding DNA: TGCGCCAGCAGCCAAGATACTCGGACAGGCGACACGCGTTATGGCTACACCTTC. Amino acid sequence: CASSQDTRTGDTRYGYTF.

The chain couples TRBV5-1 to TRBJ2-3, with 9 bases that match TRBD1. With 4 bases clipped from V and 5 bases from J, the junction kept 11 bases outside the gene matches. This CDR3 has 16 residues. Germline CDR1 is SGHRS and CDR2 is YFSETQ. CDR3: CASSKQTGGLGDTQYF. The DNA of the CDR3 is TGCGCCAGCAGCAAGCAGACAGGGGGTCTGGGAGATACGCAGTATTTT.

V gene TRBV7-2 combines with J gene TRBJ2-1; TRBD2 might be the D (7 bases). Germline V lookup: CDR1 SGHTA, CDR2 FQGNSA. The length of the CDR3 is 16 residues. Trimming removed 7 bases at V and 9 bases at J, with 25 bases between. The CDR3 here is CASTPTKGGRHGEQFF. CDR3 nucleotides: TGTGCCAGCACCCCTACCAAGGGGGGGCGACATGGTGAGCAGTTCTTC.

This chain links TRBV28 with TRBJ1-5, with 7 bases aligning to TRBD1. CDR1 and CDR2 (germline): MDHEN, SYDVKM. CDR3 length: 15 residues. The V and J ends lost 1 base and 0 bases, in that order; junction bases with no gene match: 0. The CDR3 reads CASSLSGGSNQPQHF. CDR3 nucleotide sequence: TGTGCCAGCAGTTTATCAGGGGGTAGCAATCAGCCCCAGCATTTT.

The genes are TRBV6-5 and TRBJ2-2, with 8 bases identical to TRBD1. Germline CDR1 reads MNHEY; CDR2 reads SVGAGI. The CDR3 is 12 amino acids. Unmatched junction bases numbered 1, after V lost 6 bases and J lost 7 bases. CDR3 bases: TGTGCCAGCAGAACAGGGGGCGGGGAGCTGTTTTTT. This translates into CASRTGGGELFF.

The chain recombines TRBV28 with TRBJ1-6; D is unresolved. V lost 2 bases to trimming and J lost 7 bases, with 12 bases between them. The germline gives CDR1 MDHEN, CDR2 SYDVKM. CDR3 size: 15 residues. Here the CDR3 reads CASSLAGSGNSPLHF. CDR3 in DNA: TGTGCCAGCAGTTTAGCCGGGAGTGGAAATTCACCCCTCCACTTT.